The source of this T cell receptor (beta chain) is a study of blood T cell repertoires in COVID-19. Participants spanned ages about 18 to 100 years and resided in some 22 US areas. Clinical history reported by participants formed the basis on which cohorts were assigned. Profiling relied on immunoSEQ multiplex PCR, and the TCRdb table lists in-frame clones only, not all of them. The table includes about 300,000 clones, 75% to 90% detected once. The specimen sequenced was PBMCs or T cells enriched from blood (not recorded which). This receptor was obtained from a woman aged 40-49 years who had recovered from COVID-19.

The CDR3 bases are TGTGCCAGCAGTTACTCCCAGGGACAGAATAATTCACCCCTCCACTTT. Translated: CASSYSQGQNNSPLHF. The J gene is TRBJ1-6, the V gene TRBV6-5, with 7 bases identical to TRBD1. The CDR3 has 16 amino acids. Trimming removed 0 bases from V and 5 bases from J; junction bases left unmatched: 4. CDR1 and CDR2 from the germline V gene are MNHEY and SVGAGI.